What follows are 31 T cell receptor beta chains derived from one specimen sequenced in a study of cytomegalovirus exposure and HLA in healthy donors. With 60 Vbeta and 13 Jbeta primers, the PCR was carried out. This table comes from immunoSEQ multiplex PCR, and its TCRdb copy is limited to in-frame clones, with some not included. The repertoire holds 200,000 to 250,000 clones, with approximately 80% as singletons. Sample: PBMCs. These receptors came from a girl aged 2 to 10 in good health and CMV-seronegative.

The V call is TRBV19, the J call TRBJ1-2; weak D call: TRBD1 (5 bases). The length of the CDR3 is 15 residues. V was clipped by 2 bases and J by 4 bases, with 14 bases between them. Germline-derived CDR1 and CDR2 are LNHDA and SQIVND (reference sequence). CDR3 in DNA: TGTGCCAGTAGTATAAACCCAGGGTTTACCTATGGCTACACCTTC. As protein: CASSINPGFTYGYTF.

The J gene is TRBJ2-2, the V gene TRBV19, with 10 bases matching TRBD2. This CDR3 contains 15 residues. Germline assignment: CDR1 LNHDA and CDR2 SQIVND (reference sequence). Trimming at V came to 5 bases and at J to 6 bases, leaving 6 bases not matched to a gene. The CDR3 protein is CASSLGLAGAGELFF. The CDR3, as DNA: TGTGCCAGTAGTCTGGGTCTAGCGGGGGCCGGGGAGCTGTTTTTT.

This sequence joins TRBV7-9 and TRBJ2-3, with 9 bases identical to TRBD2. This CDR3 comprises 15 residues. Germline V CDR1 and CDR2: SEHNR, FQNEAQ (reference sequence). V shed 4 bases, J shed 1 base, and the junction held 3 bases outside the gene matches. CDR3 sequence: CASSSLAGGTDTQYF. For the CDR3, the DNA is TGTGCCAGCAGCTCTTTAGCGGGAGGCACAGATACGCAGTATTTT.

V and J are TRBV7-8 and TRBJ2-1, with 10 bases matching TRBD2. Germline loops: CDR1 SGHVS, CDR2 FQNEAQ. V gave up 5 bases and J gave up 4 bases; unmatched junction bases: 5. CDR3 length: 15 residues. The CDR3 nucleotides are TGTGCCAGCAGCCCGGGACTAGCGATTTACAATGAGCAGTTCTTC. This encodes CASSPGLAIYNEQFF.

The rearrangement joins TRBV6-5 to TRBJ1-3, with D possibly matching TRBD1 (5 bases). Germline CDR1 and CDR2: MNHEY and SVGAGI. Trimming took off 3 bases at V and 3 bases at J, with 12 bases between the two ends. The CDR3 runs to 15 residues. For the CDR3, the DNA is TGTGCCAGCAGTTATAGTCGGGGGATTGGAAACACCATATATTTT. Amino acids: CASSYSRGIGNTIYF.

The chain is built from TRBV7-2 and TRBJ1-2; possible D gene TRBD1, 6 bases. Germline V CDR1 and CDR2: SGHTA, FQGNSA. Trimming shortened V by 3 bases and J by 7 bases, and 18 bases separated the two germline ends. The CDR3 spans 15 residues. CDR3 coding DNA: TGTGCCAGCAGCTTGATTTACAGACAGGTCATTGGCTACACCTTC. This gives the protein CASSLIYRQVIGYTF.

Notes on this clone: At one end, the junction sequence differs from germline, possibly due to a read error. V gene TRBV30 combines with J gene TRBJ2-7; the match to TRBD1 covers 7 bases. CDR1 and CDR2 (germline): GTSNPN, SVGIG (reference sequence). CDR3 length equals 11 residues. The CDR3 spells CAWSVGQVIRF. CDR3 DNA sequence: TGTGCCTGGAGTGTTGGACAGGTTATCCGATTC.

This clone has only one observation. The V and J genes are TRBV9 and TRBJ2-7; no clear D gene. The CDR3 spans 15 residues. Germline values: CDR1 SGDLS, CDR2 YYNGEE. The ends were cut back, 0 bases at V and 0 bases at J, with 10 bases in the middle. The DNA of the CDR3 is TGTGCCAGCAGCGTAGGTGGCAGTCCCTCCTACGAGCAGTACTTC. Amino acid sequence: CASSVGGSPSYEQYF.

CDR3 residues: CASSSFSSGTGVTEAFF. The CDR3 DNA is TGTGCCAGCAGCTCATTTAGTTCCGGGACAGGGGTCACTGAAGCTTTCTTT. The chain uses TRBV7-2 and TRBJ1-1; 10 bases are shared with TRBD1. This CDR3 has 17 amino acids. Germline loops: CDR1 SGHTA, CDR2 FQGNSA. V was clipped by 4 bases and J by 4 bases; unmatched bases: 12.

The gene calls are TRBV11-3 and TRBJ2-2, with 12 bases identical to TRBD2. The CDR3 spans 16 residues. V lost 5 bases, J lost 5 bases, and 6 bases stayed unmatched. Germline loops: CDR1 SGHNT, CDR2 YENEEA. CDR3 bases: TGTGCCAGCAGCCCGAAGGGGACTAGCGGGACCGGGGAGCTGTTTTTT. This codes for CASSPKGTSGTGELFF.

This chain links TRBV27 with TRBJ2-2, with a possible D match to TRBD2 (5 bases). Germline CDR1 is MNHEY and CDR2 is SMNVEV (reference sequence). Trimming removed 4 bases from V and 4 bases from J, with 25 bases in between. The CDR3 spans 19 residues. In DNA, the CDR3 is TGTGCCAGCAGTTCCACCAGTGAGGGCCCGGTTTATGGCACCGGGGAGCTGTTTTTT. Translated, it gives CASSSTSEGPVYGTGELFF.

V gene TRBV5-6 combines with J gene TRBJ2-6, with 8 bases lining up with TRBD1. The germline gives CDR1 SGHDT, CDR2 YYEEEE. Unmatched junction bases numbered 7, after V lost 2 bases and J lost 0 bases. The CDR3 runs 18 residues. The CDR3 here is CASSFQTGAFSGANVLTF. The CDR3 DNA reads as TGTGCCAGCAGCTTTCAGACAGGGGCTTTCTCTGGGGCCAACGTCCTGACTTTC.

The chain employs TRBV6-1 and TRBJ2-7; no clear D gene. V dropped 2 bases and J dropped 5 bases, with 16 bases sitting between them. Germline V gives CDR1 MNHNS, CDR2 SASEGT. CDR3 length equals 15 residues. The CDR3 sequence: CASSEPRSSSDEQYF. DNA of the CDR3: TGTGCCAGCAGTGAACCCCGCTCCTCCTCGGACGAGCAGTACTTC.

The rearrangement uses TRBV5-6 and TRBJ1-3, with a tentative D call TRBD1 (6 bases). The V end lost 2 bases, the J end lost 4 bases, and 16 bases lay between the germline ends. The CDR3 spans 16 residues. Germline assignment: CDR1 SGHDT and CDR2 YYEEEE. CDR3 in DNA: TGTGCCAGCAGCTTCGGGGGGGCAGTCTCAGGAAACACCATATATTTT. Translating it yields CASSFGGAVSGNTIYF. The variable domain in full, with the rest retrieved from reference TRBV5-6 and TRBJ1-3, is DAGVTQSPTHLIKTRGQQVTLRCSPKSGHDTVSWYQQALGQGPQFIFQYYEEEERQRGNFPDRFSGHQFPNYSSELNVNALLLGDSALYLCASSFGGAVSGNTIYFGEGSWLTVV.

In its sample, this clone was seen a few times. The rearrangement uses TRBV4-1 and TRBJ2-2; perhaps TRBD2 as D (5 bases). CDR3 length: 14 amino acids. CDR1 and CDR2 (germline): MGHRA, YSYEKL. The V gene lost 1 base and the J gene lost 5 bases, with 8 bases spanning the gap. CDR3 DNA sequence: TGCGCCAGCAGCCAAGTTGAGGGAACCGGGGAGCTGTTTTTT. It is translated as CASSQVEGTGELFF.

The J gene is TRBJ1-2, the V gene TRBV6-5; 11 positions agree with TRBD1. CDR1 and CDR2 (germline): MNHEY, SVGAGI. V shed 4 bases and J 8 bases; nucleotides not matched to a gene: 12. This CDR3 contains 16 residues. CDR3 sequence: CASSSPPGQGGRGYTF. CDR3 nucleotide sequence: TGTGCCAGCAGTTCCCCACCGGGACAGGGGGGTAGGGGCTACACCTTC.

The chain combines TRBV19 with TRBJ2-5; tentative D call: TRBD1 (5 bases). V was trimmed by 2 bases and J by 5 bases, leaving 12 bases between them. Per germline, CDR1 LNHDA and CDR2 SQIVND (reference sequence). The CDR3 has 14 residues. CDR3 in DNA: TGTGCCAGTAGTATAAAAGCAGGGTTGGAGACCCAGTACTTC. Translating gives CASSIKAGLETQYF.

The V call is TRBV9, the J call TRBJ1-2; the match to TRBD1 covers 7 bases. CDR1 is SGDLS, CDR2 YYNGEE, per germline. The CDR3 length is 14 residues. Unmatched junction bases numbered 5, after V lost 0 bases and J lost 6 bases. The CDR3 DNA sequence: TGTGCCAGCAGCGTAGATACAGGGGAGGATGGCTACACCTTC. Translated, it gives CASSVDTGEDGYTF.

The V and J genes are TRBV6-1 and TRBJ2-1; D is unresolved. Germline values: CDR1 MNHNS, CDR2 SASEGT. Deletions cut 8 bases from V and 0 bases from J, with 14 bases between. The CDR3 loop spans 15 amino acids. CDR3 sequence (DNA): TGTGCCAGCGCCTGGCAAAATCCCTCCTACAATGAGCAGTTCTTC. Translation: CASAWQNPSYNEQFF.

The CDR3 sequence: CASSLSDTQYF. In nucleotides, the CDR3 is TGTGCCAGCAGCTTATCAGATACGCAGTATTTT. J is TRBJ2-3 and V is TRBV6-5, with unresolved D. Germline lookup yields CDR1 MNHEY and CDR2 SVGAGI. The CDR3 is made up of 11 amino acids. With 6 bases removed from V and 4 bases from J, the gap between germline ends came to 5 bases.

The genes are TRBV7-9 and TRBJ1-4; 8 nucleotides agree with TRBD1. V trimming: 5 bases; J trimming: 7 bases; junction bases outside the gene matches: 9. Germline loops: CDR1 SEHNR, CDR2 FQNEAQ (reference sequence). CDR3 length: 15 residues. CDR3 DNA: TGTGCCAGCAGCGGTTCCAGGGGGCATGCTGAAAAACTGTTTTTT. The encoded protein is CASSGSRGHAEKLFF.

This clone was detected only once. This chain connects TRBV20-1 to TRBJ1-1; D unresolved. The CDR3 runs 11 residues. The ends were cut back, 3 bases at V and 5 bases at J, with 7 bases in the middle. Germline-derived CDR1 and CDR2 are DFQATT and SNEGSKA (reference sequence). CDR3 DNA sequence: TGCAGTGCTAGTTCGCAGACTGAAGCTTTCTTT. Amino acids: CSASSQTEAFF.

The J gene is TRBJ2-7, the V gene TRBV29-1; TRBD1 agrees at 7 bases. The trim removed 4 bases at V and 7 bases at J, leaving 10 bases unmatched. From germline, CDR1 is SQVTM and CDR2 ANQGSEA. CDR3 length: 13 residues. The CDR3 region has the DNA TGCAGCGTTGGTCTGGACAGGAATGGGGAGCAGTACTTC. Translating it yields CSVGLDRNGEQYF.

CDR3 region: CASSLGGPNTEAFF. The CDR3, as DNA: TGTGCCAGCAGCTTGGGGGGCCCGAACACTGAAGCTTTCTTT. The chain uses TRBV5-6 and TRBJ1-1, with TRBD1 as a possible D gene (5 bases). V was pared by 0 bases and J by 1 base, with 7 bases between. Germline V lookup: CDR1 SGHDT, CDR2 YYEEEE. This CDR3 is built from 14 residues.

The chain has TRBV5-4 and TRBJ2-7, with D maybe TRBD2 (5 bases). V gave up 3 bases and J gave up 2 bases, with 12 bases separating them. Per the germline V gene, CDR1 is SGHNT and CDR2 is YYREEE (reference sequence). This CDR3 has 14 residues. CDR3 nucleotide sequence: TGTGCCAGCAGCTCTCGGACGGGAACCTACGAGCAGTACTTC. It specifies CASSSRTGTYEQYF. The entire variable domain, with the rest obtained from reference TRBV5-4 and TRBJ2-7, is as follows: ETGVTQSPTHLIKTRGQQVTLRCSSQSGHNTVSWYQQALGQGPQFIFQYYREEENGRGNFPPRFSGLQFPNYSSELNVNALELDDSALYLCASSSRTGTYEQYFGPGTRLTVT.

V and J are TRBV7-9 and TRBJ2-3; D may be TRBD1 (6 bases). Germline V gives CDR1 SEHNR, CDR2 FQNEAQ (reference sequence). CDR3 size: 15 residues. Deletions cut 5 bases from V and 5 bases from J, with 17 bases between. In nucleotides, the CDR3 is TGTGCCAGCAGCGACCAGTTGGGGGCCCAAGATACGCAGTATTTT. Residues: CASSDQLGAQDTQYF.

This chain links TRBV6-1 with TRBJ2-2; the match to TRBD1 covers 7 bases. With 4 bases clipped from V and 0 bases from J, the junction kept 8 bases outside the gene matches. This CDR3 comprises 17 residues. Germline CDR1 is MNHNS and CDR2 is SASEGT. CDR3 nucleotide sequence: TGTGCCAGCAGTGCGTTCCGGGACAGCGCGAACACCGGGGAGCTGTTTTTT. The encoded protein is CASSAFRDSANTGELFF.

The rearrangement links TRBV6-5 to TRBJ2-1; D is possibly TRBD1 (6 bases). In germline, CDR1 is MNHEY, CDR2 SVGAGI. This CDR3 contains 14 residues. With 6 bases removed from V and 8 bases from J, the gap between germline ends came to 17 bases. CDR3 sequence: CASRTQGNGYEQFF. The CDR3 nucleotides are TGTGCCAGCAGAACGCAGGGGAATGGCTATGAGCAGTTCTTC.

The CDR3 protein is CASSLTGLGELFF. Written as DNA, the CDR3 is TGTGCCAGCAGCTTAACAGGGCTCGGGGAGCTGTTTTTT. The rearrangement joins TRBV7-7 to TRBJ2-2; D might be TRBD1 (6 bases). CDR3 length: 13 amino acids. The germline V and J ends were trimmed by 2 bases and 7 bases, with 8 bases remaining between them. Germline V gives CDR1 SSHAT, CDR2 FNYEAQ (reference sequence).

The chain joins TRBV9 to TRBJ1-3; no firm D call. Germline CDR1 reads SGDLS; CDR2 reads YYNGEE. V was pared by 3 bases and J by 0 bases, with 10 bases between. There are 15 residues in the CDR3. DNA for the CDR3: TGTGCCAGCAGCGCGTACGGTTCCTCTGGAAACACCATATATTTT. Protein sequence: CASSAYGSSGNTIYF.

The chain employs TRBV6-5 and TRBJ2-1, with 10 bases matching TRBD1. The CDR3 contains 13 residues. Germline lookup yields CDR1 MNHEY and CDR2 SVGAGI. The junction had 2 bases not matched to a gene; V was cut back by 0 bases and J by 12 bases. The CDR3 loop reads CASSYSDRGRQFF. The DNA of the CDR3 is TGTGCCAGCAGTTACTCCGACAGGGGGCGGCAGTTCTTC.